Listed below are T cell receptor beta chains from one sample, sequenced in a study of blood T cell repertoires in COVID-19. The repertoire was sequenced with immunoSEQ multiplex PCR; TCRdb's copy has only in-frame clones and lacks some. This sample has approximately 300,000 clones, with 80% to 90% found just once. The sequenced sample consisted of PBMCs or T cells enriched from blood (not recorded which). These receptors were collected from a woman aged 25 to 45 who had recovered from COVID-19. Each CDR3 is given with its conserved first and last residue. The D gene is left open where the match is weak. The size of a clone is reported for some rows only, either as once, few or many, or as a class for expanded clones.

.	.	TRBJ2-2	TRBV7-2	TGTGCCAGCAGCTTAGCGGCTTCCACCGGGGAGCTGTTTTTT	CASSLAASTGELFF
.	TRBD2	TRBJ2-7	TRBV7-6	TGTGCCAGCAGCTTAGGGGAGGGGATAGTGCCCTACGAGCAGTACTTC	CASSLGEGIVPYEQYF
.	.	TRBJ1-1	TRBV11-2	TGTGCCAGCAGCTCCGCACTCTCGGGGAATACTGAAGCTTTCTTT	CASSSALSGNTEAFF
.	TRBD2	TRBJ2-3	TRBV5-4	TGTGCCAGCAGCTTGGGACTAGCGGGATCTAGCACAGATACGCAGTATTTT	CASSLGLAGSSTDTQYF
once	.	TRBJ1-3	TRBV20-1	TGCAGTGCTAGTAATCGAGGGTATGGAAACACCATATATTTT	CSASNRGYGNTIYF
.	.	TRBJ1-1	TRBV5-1	TGCGCCAGCAGCTTGGTGGAGGCTTTCTTT	CASSLVEAFF
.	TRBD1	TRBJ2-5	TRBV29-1	TGCAGCGTTGATTCGGCAGGGGGCTGGGAAGAGACCCAGTACTTC	CSVDSAGGWEETQYF
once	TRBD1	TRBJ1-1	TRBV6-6	TGTGCCAGCAGTCTCGACAGGGTGAACACTGAAGCTTTCTTT	CASSLDRVNTEAFF
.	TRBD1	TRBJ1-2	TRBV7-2	TGTGCCAGCAGCTTGACAGGGGCATCTTATGGCTACACCTTC	CASSLTGASYGYTF
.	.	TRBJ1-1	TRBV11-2	TGTGCCAGCAGCTTAGTTCTGGGTGGGAGCACTGAAGCTTTCTTT	CASSLVLGGSTEAFF
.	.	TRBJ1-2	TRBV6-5	TGTGCCAGCAGAGACAGACAGGACTCGGACTATGGCTACACCTTC	CASRDRQDSDYGYTF
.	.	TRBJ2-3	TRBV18	TGTGCCAGCTCACCAAATTACACAGATACGCAGTATTTT	CASSPNYTDTQYF
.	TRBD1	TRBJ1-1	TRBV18	TGTGCCAGCTCACAGGGACAGGGCGGGGACACTGAAGCTTTCTTT	CASSQGQGGDTEAFF
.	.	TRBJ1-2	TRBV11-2	TGTGCCAGCAGCTCAACCCGGGTAGTTAACTATGGCTACACCTTC	CASSSTRVVNYGYTF
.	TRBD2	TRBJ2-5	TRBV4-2	TGTGCCAGCAGCCAAGTGGGACTAGCGGGGTACGAGACCCAGTACTTC	CASSQVGLAGYETQYF
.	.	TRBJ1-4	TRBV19	TGTGCCAGTAAGGATCGGGTGGCAACTAATGAAAAACTGTTTTTT	CASKDRVATNEKLFF
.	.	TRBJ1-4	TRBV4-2	TGTGCCAGCAGCCAGGCTGGTGGGGCCGACAATGAAAAACTGTTTTTT	CASSQAGGADNEKLFF
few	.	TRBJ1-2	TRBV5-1	TGCGCCAGCAGCTTGGGGGAGGTATATGGCTACACCTTC	CASSLGEVYGYTF
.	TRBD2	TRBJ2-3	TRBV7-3	TGTGCCAGCAGCTTATACGGGGGGACAGATACGCAGTATTTT	CASSLYGGTDTQYF
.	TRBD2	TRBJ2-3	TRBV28	TGTGCCAGCAGTTACGGGGGGGCCCTAAGTACGCAGTATTTT	CASSYGGALSTQYF
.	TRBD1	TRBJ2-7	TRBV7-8	TGTGCCAGCAGCCATGACAGGGGGGTCTACGAGCAGTACTTC	CASSHDRGVYEQYF
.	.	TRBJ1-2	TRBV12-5	TGTGCTAGTGGTTTGAGGGGAGGCGGGATCTATGGCTACACCTTC	CASGLRGGGIYGYTF
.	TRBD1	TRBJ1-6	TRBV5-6	TGTGCCAGCAGCTCAACGGGACAGGGGGATTCACCCCTCCACTTT	CASSSTGQGDSPLHF
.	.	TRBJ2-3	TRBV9	TGTGCCAGCAGCGTCATGACGGGGTCACCCGTCACAGATACGCAGTATTTT	CASSVMTGSPVTDTQYF
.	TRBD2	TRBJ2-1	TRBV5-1	TGCGCCAGCAGCTCCCGGACTAGCGGGGGGGAGGACAATGAGCAGTTCTTC	CASSSRTSGGEDNEQFF
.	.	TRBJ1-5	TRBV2	TGTGCCAGCAGGCGGTGGACAAATAGCAATCAGCCCCAGCATTTT	CASRRWTNSNQPQHF
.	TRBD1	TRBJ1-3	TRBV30	TGTGCCTGGAGTGTAGAGGGGGCGAGAGGAAACACCATATATTTT	CAWSVEGARGNTIYF
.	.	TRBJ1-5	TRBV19	TGTGCCAGTAGTATAGAAAGGGGTGGTCAGCCCCAGCATTTT	CASSIERGGQPQHF
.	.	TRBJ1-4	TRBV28	TGTGCCAGCAGCCGTTCCGGTGAAAAACTGTTTTTT	CASSRSGEKLFF
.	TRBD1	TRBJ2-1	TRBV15	TGTGCCACCAGCAGAGGTGACAGGGGGCGCAGGAATGAGCAGTTCTTC	CATSRGDRGRRNEQFF
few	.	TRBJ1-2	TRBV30	TGTGCCTGGAATCCGGGGAATGGCTACACCTTC	CAWNPGNGYTF
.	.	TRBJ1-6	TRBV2	TGTGCCAGCAGTGCGCAAGGGGCTAATTCACCCCTCCACTTT	CASSAQGANSPLHF
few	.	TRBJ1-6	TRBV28	TGTGCCAGCAGTTTCCCTGGACAGCTGATTGACTCCTATAATTCACCCCTCCACTTT	CASSFPGQLIDSYNSPLHF
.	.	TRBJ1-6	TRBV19	TGTGCCAGTAGCACAAGGACGACGGGGTTTGGGTCACCCCTCCACTTT	CASSTRTTGFGSPLHF
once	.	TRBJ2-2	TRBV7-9	TGTGCCAGCAGCTTAGAATTTAGTGAAAATACCGGGGAGCTGTTTTTT	CASSLEFSENTGELFF
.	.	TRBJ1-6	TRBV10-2	TGCGCCAGCAGAGGGACACGAGACTCCTATAATTCACCCCTCCACTTT	CASRGTRDSYNSPLHF
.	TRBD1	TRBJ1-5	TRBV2	TGTGCCAGCAGGCGACAGGGCAGAAATCAGCCCCAGCATTTT	CASRRQGRNQPQHF
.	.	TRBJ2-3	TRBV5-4	TGTGCCAGCAGCTTGAGCACAGACCGCACAGATACGCAGTATTTT	CASSLSTDRTDTQYF
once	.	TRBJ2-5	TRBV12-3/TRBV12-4	TGTGCCAGCAGGGGCGGGGAAGAGACCCAGTACTTC	CASRGGEETQYF
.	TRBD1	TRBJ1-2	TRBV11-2	TGTGCCAGCAGCCCGACAGGGGGAATTCTCTATGGCTACACCTTC	CASSPTGGILYGYTF
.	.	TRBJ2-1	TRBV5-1	TGCGCCAGCAGCTTAACAGGGAGTCGTTTGAATGAGCAGTTCTTC	CASSLTGSRLNEQFF
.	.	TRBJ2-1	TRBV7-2	TGTGCCAGCAGCCGGGACTCGAGCTCCTACAATGAGCAGTTCTTC	CASSRDSSSYNEQFF
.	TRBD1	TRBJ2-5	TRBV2	TGTGCCAGCAGGGACAGGGCGGAGACCCAGTACTTC	CASRDRAETQYF
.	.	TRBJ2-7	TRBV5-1	TGCGCCAGCAGCTTGGAGGAGGGATACGAGCAGTACTTC	CASSLEEGYEQYF
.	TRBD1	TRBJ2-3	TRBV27	TGTGCCAGCAGTTCACTCGGGACAGGGGAGAGAGATACGCAGTATTTT	CASSSLGTGERDTQYF
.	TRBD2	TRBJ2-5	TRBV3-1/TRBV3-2	TGTGCCAGCAGCCAGGCGGGGGTGACCCAGTACTTC	CASSQAGVTQYF
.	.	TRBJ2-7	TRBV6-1	TGTGCCAGCAGTGAACAGGGCCACGAGCAGTACTTC	CASSEQGHEQYF
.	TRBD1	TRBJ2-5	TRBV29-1	TGCAGCGTTGATACAGGGGGGCGGGAGACCCAGTACTTC	CSVDTGGRETQYF
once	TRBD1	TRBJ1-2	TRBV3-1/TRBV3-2	TGTGCCAGCAGCCAAGATGCGGGACAGATCTTAGCTAACTATGGCTACACCTTC	CASSQDAGQILANYGYTF
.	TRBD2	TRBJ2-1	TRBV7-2	TGTGCCAGCAGCTTGTCCCGCACTAGCGGGGGGAAAAATGAGCAGTTCTTC	CASSLSRTSGGKNEQFF
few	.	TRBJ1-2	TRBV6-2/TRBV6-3	TGTGCCAGCAGTCGTGGGCTCTCGAACTATGGCTACACCTTC	CASSRGLSNYGYTF
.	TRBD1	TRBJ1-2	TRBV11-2	TGTGCCAGCAGCTTCAGGACAGGGGGCTCTTTTGACTATGGCTACACCTTC	CASSFRTGGSFDYGYTF
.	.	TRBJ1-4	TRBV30	TGTGCCTGGAGTACCAGTTCTAATGAAAAACTGTTTTTT	CAWSTSSNEKLFF